Presented here are 3 T cell receptor beta chains from one specimen sequenced in a study of T cell responses to AZD1222 COVID-19 vaccine. Using immunoSEQ multiplex PCR, the repertoire was profiled, and TCRdb retains in-frame clones only, with some absent. Among about 150,000 clones listed, 90% were seen once. Sequencing used peripheral blood, obtained 28 days after the second AZD1222 dose. The receptors shown here come from an adult who received the AZD1222 COVID-19 vaccine.

This chain links TRBV25-1 with TRBJ2-1; TRBD2 aligns across 14 bases. Germline CDR1 and CDR2: MGHDK and SYGVNS. The CDR3 extends over 17 amino acids. V trimming: 1 base; J trimming: 4 bases; junction bases outside the gene matches: 3. The CDR3 DNA follows: TGTGCCAGCAGTGAATTAGGGACTAGCGGGAGATACAATGAGCAGTTCTTC. Residues: CASSELGTSGRYNEQFF.

V usage is TRBV27 and J usage is TRBJ1-5, with 10 bases fitting TRBD1. CDR1 and CDR2 from the germline V gene are MNHEY and SMNVEV (reference sequence). The junction had 4 bases not matched to a gene; V was cut back by 6 bases and J by 2 bases. The CDR3 runs to 15 residues. The DNA for the CDR3 is TGTGCCAGCAGCCGTGGGACAGGGGGCAATCAGCCCCAGCATTTT. The encoded protein is CASSRGTGGNQPQHF.

The CDR3 here is CASSQDLDPRGYSNQPQHF. In DNA, the CDR3 is TGTGCCAGCAGCCAAGATCTAGACCCCAGGGGCTATAGCAATCAGCCCCAGCATTTT. The chain links TRBV3-1 (or the pseudogene TRBV3-2) to TRBJ1-5; maybe TRBD1 (6 bases). In germline, CDR1 is LGHDT, CDR2 YNNKEL (reference sequence). The CDR3 is 19 residues long. With 0 bases removed from V and 0 bases from J, the gap between germline ends came to 18 bases.